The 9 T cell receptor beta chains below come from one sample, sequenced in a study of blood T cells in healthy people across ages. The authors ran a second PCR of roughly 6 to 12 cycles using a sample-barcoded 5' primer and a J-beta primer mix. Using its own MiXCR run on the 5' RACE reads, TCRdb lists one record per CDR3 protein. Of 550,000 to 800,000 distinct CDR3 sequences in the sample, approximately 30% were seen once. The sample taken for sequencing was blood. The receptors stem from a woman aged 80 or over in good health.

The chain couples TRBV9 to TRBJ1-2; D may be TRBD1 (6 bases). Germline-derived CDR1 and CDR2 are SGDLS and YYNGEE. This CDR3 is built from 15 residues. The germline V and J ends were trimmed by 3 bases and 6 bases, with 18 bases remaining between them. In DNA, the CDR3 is TGTGCCAGCAGCGACAGACAGGTTTCTTCTGATGGCTACACCTTC. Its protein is CASSDRQVSSDGYTF.

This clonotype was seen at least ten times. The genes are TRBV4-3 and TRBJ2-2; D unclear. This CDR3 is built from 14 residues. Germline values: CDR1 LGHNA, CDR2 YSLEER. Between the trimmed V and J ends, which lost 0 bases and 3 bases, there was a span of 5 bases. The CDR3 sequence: CASSQDRHTGELFF. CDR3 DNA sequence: TGCGCCAGCAGCCAAGACCGGCACACCGGGGAGCTGTTTTTT.

CDR3 protein: CASTQGQGPDTQYF. In DNA, the CDR3 is TGCGCCAGCACCCAAGGACAGGGGCCAGATACGCAGTATTTT. The V gene is TRBV5-1, the J gene TRBJ2-3; 9 bases align to TRBD1. J was trimmed by 4 bases and V by 6 bases; bases with no gene match: 6. CDR1 and CDR2 (germline): SGHRS, YFSETQ. The CDR3 sequence is 14 residues long.

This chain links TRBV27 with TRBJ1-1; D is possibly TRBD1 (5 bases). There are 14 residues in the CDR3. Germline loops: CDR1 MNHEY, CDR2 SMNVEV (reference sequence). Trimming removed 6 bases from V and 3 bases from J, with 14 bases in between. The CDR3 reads CASRLQGLHTEAFF. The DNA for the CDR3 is TGTGCCAGCAGGCTGCAGGGTCTACACACTGAAGCTTTCTTT.

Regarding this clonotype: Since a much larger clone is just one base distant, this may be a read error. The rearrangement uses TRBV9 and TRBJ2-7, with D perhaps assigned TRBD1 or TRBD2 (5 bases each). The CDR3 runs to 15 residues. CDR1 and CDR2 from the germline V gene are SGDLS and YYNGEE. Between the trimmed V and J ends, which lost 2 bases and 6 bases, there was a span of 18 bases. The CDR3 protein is CASSVDPDGTCEQYF. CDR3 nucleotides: TGTGCCAGCAGCGTTGACCCAGACGGGACCTGCGAGCAGTACTTC.

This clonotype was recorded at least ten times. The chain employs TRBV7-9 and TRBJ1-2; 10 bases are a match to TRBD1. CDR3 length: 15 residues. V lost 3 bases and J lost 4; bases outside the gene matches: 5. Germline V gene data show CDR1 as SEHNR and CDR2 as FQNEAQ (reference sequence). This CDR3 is CASSFGDRGAYGYTF. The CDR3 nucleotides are TGTGCCAGCAGCTTTGGGGACAGGGGCGCCTATGGCTACACCTTC.

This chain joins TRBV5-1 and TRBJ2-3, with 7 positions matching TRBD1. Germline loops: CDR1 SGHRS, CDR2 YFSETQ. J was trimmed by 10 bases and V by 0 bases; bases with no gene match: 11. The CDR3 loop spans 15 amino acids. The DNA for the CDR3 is TGCGCCAGCAGCTTGGAAGGGACAGAAGGATACGCGCAGTATTTT. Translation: CASSLEGTEGYAQYF.

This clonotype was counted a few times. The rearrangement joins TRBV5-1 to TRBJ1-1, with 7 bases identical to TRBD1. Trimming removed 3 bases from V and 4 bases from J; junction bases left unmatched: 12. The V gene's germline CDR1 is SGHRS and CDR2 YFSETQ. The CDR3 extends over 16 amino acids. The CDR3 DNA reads TGCGCCAGCAGCTCCCGGGACAGTGCAAGAGGCACTGAAGCTTTCTTT. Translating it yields CASSSRDSARGTEAFF.

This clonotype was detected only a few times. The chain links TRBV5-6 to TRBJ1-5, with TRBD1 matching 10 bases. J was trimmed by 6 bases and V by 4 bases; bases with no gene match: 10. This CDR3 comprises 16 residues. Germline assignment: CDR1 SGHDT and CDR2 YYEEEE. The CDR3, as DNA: TGTGCCAGCAGCCGAGGGACAGGGGATCTTAGTCAGCCCCAGCATTTT. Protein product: CASSRGTGDLSQPQHF. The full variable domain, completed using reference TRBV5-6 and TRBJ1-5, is DAGVTQSPTHLIKTRGQQVTLRCSPKSGHDTVSWYQQALGQGPQFIFQYYEEEERQRGNFPDRFSGHQFPNYSSELNVNALLLGDSALYLCASSRGTGDLSQPQHFGDGTRLSIL.